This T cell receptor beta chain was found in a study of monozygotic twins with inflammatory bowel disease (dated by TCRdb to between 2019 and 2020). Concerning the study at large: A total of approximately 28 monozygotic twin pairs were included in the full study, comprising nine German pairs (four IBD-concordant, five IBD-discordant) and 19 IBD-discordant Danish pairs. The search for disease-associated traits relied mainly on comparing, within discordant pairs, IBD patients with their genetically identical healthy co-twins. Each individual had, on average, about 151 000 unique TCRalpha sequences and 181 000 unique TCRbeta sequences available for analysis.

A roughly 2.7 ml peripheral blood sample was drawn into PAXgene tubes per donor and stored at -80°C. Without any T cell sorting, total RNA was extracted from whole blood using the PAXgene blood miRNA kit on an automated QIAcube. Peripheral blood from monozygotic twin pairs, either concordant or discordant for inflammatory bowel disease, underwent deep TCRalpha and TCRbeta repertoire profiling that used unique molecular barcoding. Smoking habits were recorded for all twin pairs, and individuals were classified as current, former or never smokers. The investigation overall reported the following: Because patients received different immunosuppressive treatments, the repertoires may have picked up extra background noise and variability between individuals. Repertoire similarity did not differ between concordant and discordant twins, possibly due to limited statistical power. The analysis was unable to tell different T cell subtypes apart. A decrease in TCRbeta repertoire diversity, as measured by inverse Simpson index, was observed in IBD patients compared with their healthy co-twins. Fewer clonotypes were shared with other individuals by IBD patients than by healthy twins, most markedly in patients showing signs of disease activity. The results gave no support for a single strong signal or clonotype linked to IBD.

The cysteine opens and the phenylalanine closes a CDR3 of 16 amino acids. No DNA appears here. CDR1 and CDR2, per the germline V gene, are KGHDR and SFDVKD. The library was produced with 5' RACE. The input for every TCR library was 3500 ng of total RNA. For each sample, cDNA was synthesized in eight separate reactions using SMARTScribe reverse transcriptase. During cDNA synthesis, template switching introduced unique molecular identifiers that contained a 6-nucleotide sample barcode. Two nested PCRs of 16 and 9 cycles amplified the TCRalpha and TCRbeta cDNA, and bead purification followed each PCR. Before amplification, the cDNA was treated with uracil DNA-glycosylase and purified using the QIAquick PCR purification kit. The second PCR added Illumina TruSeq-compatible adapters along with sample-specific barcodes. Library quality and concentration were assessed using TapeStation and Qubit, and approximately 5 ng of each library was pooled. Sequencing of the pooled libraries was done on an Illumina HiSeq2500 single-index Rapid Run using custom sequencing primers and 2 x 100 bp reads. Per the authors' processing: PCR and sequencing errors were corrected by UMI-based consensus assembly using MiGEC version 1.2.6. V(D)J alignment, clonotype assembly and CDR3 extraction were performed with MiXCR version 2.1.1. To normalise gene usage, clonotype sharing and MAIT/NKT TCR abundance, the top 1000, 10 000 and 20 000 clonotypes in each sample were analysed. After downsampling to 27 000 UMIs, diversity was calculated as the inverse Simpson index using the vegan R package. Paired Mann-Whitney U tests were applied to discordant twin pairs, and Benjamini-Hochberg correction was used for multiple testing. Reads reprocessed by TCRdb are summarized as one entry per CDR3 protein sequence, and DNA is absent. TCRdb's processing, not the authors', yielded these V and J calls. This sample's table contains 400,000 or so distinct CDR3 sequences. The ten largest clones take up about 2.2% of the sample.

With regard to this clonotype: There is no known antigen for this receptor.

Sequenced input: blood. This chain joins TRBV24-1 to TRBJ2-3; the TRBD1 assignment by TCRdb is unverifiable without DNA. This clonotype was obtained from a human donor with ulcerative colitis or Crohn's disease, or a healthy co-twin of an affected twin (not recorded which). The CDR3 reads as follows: CATSDGGVSVADTQYF.